These T cell receptor beta chains were read from a single sample in a study of T cell changes during pregnancy in multiple sclerosis. Clones were read by immunoSEQ multiplex PCR, and TCRdb kept only the in-frame ones, dropping some. The repertoire holds tens of thousands of clones, with around 93% as singletons. Sample: CD4+ T cells from peripheral blood mononuclear cells, taken before pregnancy. All receptors come from a female donor with multiple sclerosis, enrolled in a pregnancy study. Each CDR3 is given without its conserved first and last residue. The order of the fields is V gene, J gene, CDR3 protein.

>TRBV7-2|TRBJ2-7
ASSLDTSGGWQY
>TRBV27|TRBJ2-1
ASSPIGTSGILLHEQF
>TRBV28|TRBJ2-1
ASSPSGGTIDEQF
>TRBV6-6|TRBJ1-5
AHGVQAAQPQH
>TRBV28|TRBJ2-2
ASSPRLNTGELF
>TRBV19|TRBJ2-6
ASSITGTGLSGANVLT
>TRBV9|TRBJ2-3
ASSVRYSDTQY
>TRBV19|TRBJ2-5
ASSISGFQETQY
>TRBV23-1|TRBJ2-7
ASSQSRGQDEQY
>TRBV27|TRBJ2-2
ASSPRLSGRPNTGELF
>TRBV19|TRBJ2-3
ASSINGQGGYTQY
>TRBV19|TRBJ2-1
ASISLTREQF
>TRBV2|TRBJ1-2
ASRLGQGAYGYT
>TRBV7-6|TRBJ2-7
ASSSPGTSYEQY
>TRBV7-3|TRBJ2-2
ASSHSGSDHGELF
>TRBV18|TRBJ1-2
ASSPESGANYGYT
>TRBV7-2|TRBJ2-1
ASSSRTGGGGSYNEQF
>TRBV5-1|TRBJ2-1
ASSGTLAGNINEQF
>TRBV14|TRBJ1-2
ASSPVGSSNYGYT
>TRBV5-6|TRBJ2-5
ASSLAGRAQETQY
>TRBV2|TRBJ2-1
ASSERRVPYNEQF
>TRBV14|TRBJ1-4
ASSLTQGGANEKLF
>TRBV2|TRBJ1-5
ASSELADGSQPQH
>TRBV18|TRBJ2-6
ASSVQGDGANVLT
>TRBV7-3|TRBJ1-1
ASSLARGTEAF
>TRBV29-1|TRBJ2-5
SVGTGTGNGETQY
>TRBV11-2|TRBJ1-1
ASSLEVISSRTEAF
>TRBV7-9|TRBJ2-1
ASSANRGLDDEQF
>TRBV5-4|TRBJ2-3
ASSTNTDTQY
>TRBV7-9|TRBJ2-7
ASSLATSFYEQY
>TRBV27|TRBJ1-4
ASREGIVATNEKLF
>TRBV2|TRBJ1-1
ASSVTKGNTEAF
>TRBV6-1|TRBJ2-7
ASSGSRDRDPYEQY
>TRBV19|TRBJ2-1
ASSKILGSYNEQF
>TRBV28|TRBJ2-7
AIGTGAREQY
>TRBV9|TRBJ2-1
ASSPGTSGYNEQF
>TRBV6-6|TRBJ2-3
ASSYGTSGTDTQY
>TRBV4-2|TRBJ2-5
ASSQVGGVQETQY
>TRBV28|TRBJ2-5
ASSLSQGGAETQY
>TRBV5-1|TRBJ2-5
ASSLGGTGRETQY
>TRBV6-5|TRBJ2-7
ATYVPGQGSYEQY
>TRBV5-3|TRBJ1-1
ARSLRDISCSMNTEAF
>TRBV6-1|TRBJ2-7
ASSDVRGYEQY
>TRBV7-2|TRBJ1-5
ASSLLSDSNQPQH
>TRBV4-3|TRBJ2-5
ASSQDLGTSWGGETQY
>TRBV7-9|TRBJ2-5
ASTPTDHQETQY
>TRBV19|TRBJ2-3
ASSMQGRDTQY
>TRBV7-6|TRBJ2-1
ASSLRYRTYNEQF
>TRBV6-1|TRBJ1-3
ASRGQVYSGNTIY
>TRBV9|TRBJ2-1
ASSVLLAGLVHEQF
>TRBV29-1|TRBJ2-7
SVEPRPLEQY
>TRBV12-5|TRBJ2-3
ASALSGSGDTQY
>TRBV5-1|TRBJ2-3
ASSPGLAGGPSTDTQY
>TRBV5-4|TRBJ1-1
ASSFQGSTEAF
>TRBV14|TRBJ2-1
ASSPLAGSRLVEQF
>TRBV11-3|TRBJ2-3
ASSLDPQGWTQY